The source of this TCR beta chain is a study of T-cell memory formation after mild COVID-19. As for the study in general: In these data, TCR clusters were largely donor specific. Study findings and constraints: CM and EM subsets held most contracting CD4+ clones; EMRA held CD8+ ones.

A single record per CDR3 protein comes from TCRdb applying MiXCR to the 5' RACE reads. The data show 80,000 to 90,000 distinct CDR3 sequences, around a quarter seen once. Comments on this clonotype: Antigen specificity is unknown.

Germline V gives CDR1 SGHVS, CDR2 FNYEAQ. The CDR3 extends over 17 amino acids. Losses at the gene ends were 0 bases for V and 4 bases for J; bases not matched to a gene: 5. This chain connects TRBV7-6 to TRBJ2-2; 10 nucleotides agree with TRBD2. Sequenced: PBMCs or a T cell subset sorted from them (not recorded which). The TCR was taken from a man in his late teens or twenties who had mild COVID-19 (a few samples of this study predate the infection). Cell type and time point are not known. The CDR3 loop is CASSLALAGGITGELFF. CDR3 sequence (DNA): TGTGCCAGCAGCTTAGCTTTAGCGGGGGGAATCACCGGGGAGCTGTTTTTT.